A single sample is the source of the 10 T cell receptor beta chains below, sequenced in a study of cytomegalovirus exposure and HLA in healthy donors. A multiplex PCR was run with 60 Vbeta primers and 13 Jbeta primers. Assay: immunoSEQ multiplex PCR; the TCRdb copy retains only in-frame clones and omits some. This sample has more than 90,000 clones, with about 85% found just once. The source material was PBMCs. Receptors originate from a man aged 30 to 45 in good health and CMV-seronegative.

The CDR3 nucleotides are TGTGCCAGCAGCTTTCAGGGGAGCACTGAAGCTTTCTTT. Translation: CASSFQGSTEAFF. This sequence joins TRBV7-3 and TRBJ1-1; possibly TRBD1 for D (6 bases). The V and J ends lost 3 bases and 4 bases respectively, with 9 bases between them. From germline, CDR1 is SGHTA and CDR2 FQGTGA. The CDR3 sequence is 13 residues long.

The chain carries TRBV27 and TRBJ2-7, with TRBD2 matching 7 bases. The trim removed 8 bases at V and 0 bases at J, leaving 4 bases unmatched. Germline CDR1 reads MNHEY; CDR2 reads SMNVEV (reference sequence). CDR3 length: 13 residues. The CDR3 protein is CASARELSYEQYF. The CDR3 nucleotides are TGTGCCAGCGCGCGGGAGCTCTCCTACGAGCAGTACTTC.

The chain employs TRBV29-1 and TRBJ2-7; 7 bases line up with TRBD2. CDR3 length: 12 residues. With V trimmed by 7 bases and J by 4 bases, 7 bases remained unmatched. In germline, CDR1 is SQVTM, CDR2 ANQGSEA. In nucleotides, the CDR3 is TGCAGCGCCTTCGGCGGGGGATACGAGCAGTACTTC. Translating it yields CSAFGGGYEQYF.

The CDR3, as DNA: TGTGCCTCCTTTGGGGACAGCCAAGAGACCCAGTACTTC. Its protein is CASFGDSQETQYF. The chain joins TRBV6-6 to TRBJ2-5; 7 bases line up with TRBD1. V lost 11 bases to trimming and J lost 1 base; unmatched junction nucleotides: 7. CDR1 is MNHNY and CDR2 is SVGAGI in the germline V gene (reference sequence). This CDR3 contains 13 residues.

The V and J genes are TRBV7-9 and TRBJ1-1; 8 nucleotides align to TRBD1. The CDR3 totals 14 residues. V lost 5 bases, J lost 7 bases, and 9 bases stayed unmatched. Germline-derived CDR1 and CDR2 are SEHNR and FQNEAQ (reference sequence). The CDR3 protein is CASSASGGANEAFF. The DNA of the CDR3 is TGTGCCAGCAGCGCCTCAGGGGGCGCAAATGAAGCTTTCTTT. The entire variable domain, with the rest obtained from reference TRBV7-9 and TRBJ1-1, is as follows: DTGVSQNPRHKITKRGQNVTFRCDPISEHNRLYWYRQTLGQGPEFLTYFQNEAQLEKSRLLSDRFSAERPKGSFSTLEIQRTEQGDSAMYLCASSASGGANEAFFGQGTRLTVV.

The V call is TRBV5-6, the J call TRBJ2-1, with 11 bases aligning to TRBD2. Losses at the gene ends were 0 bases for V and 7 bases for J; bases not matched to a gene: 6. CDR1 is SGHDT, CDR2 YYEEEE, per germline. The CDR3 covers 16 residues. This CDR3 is CASSLDLAGGENEQFF. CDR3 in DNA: TGTGCCAGCAGCTTGGACCTAGCGGGGGGAGAGAATGAGCAGTTCTTC.

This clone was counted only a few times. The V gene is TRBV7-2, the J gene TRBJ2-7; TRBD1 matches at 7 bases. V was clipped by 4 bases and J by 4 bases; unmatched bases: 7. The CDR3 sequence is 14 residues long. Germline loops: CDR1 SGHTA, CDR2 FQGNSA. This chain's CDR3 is CASSSRTGDYEQYF. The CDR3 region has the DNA TGTGCCAGCAGCTCGCGGACAGGAGATTACGAGCAGTACTTC.

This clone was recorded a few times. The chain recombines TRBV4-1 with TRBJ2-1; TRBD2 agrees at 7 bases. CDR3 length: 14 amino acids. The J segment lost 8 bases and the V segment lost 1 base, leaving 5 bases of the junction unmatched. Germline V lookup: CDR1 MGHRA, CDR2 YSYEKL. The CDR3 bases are TGCGCCAGCAGCCAAGCTCAGACTAGCTATGAGCAGTTCTTC. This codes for CASSQAQTSYEQFF.

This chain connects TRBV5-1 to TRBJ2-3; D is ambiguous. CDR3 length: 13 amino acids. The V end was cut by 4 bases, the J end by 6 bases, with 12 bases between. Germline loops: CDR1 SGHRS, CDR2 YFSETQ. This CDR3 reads CASSPPGVDTQYF. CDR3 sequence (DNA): TGCGCCAGCAGCCCGCCCGGAGTTGATACGCAGTATTTT. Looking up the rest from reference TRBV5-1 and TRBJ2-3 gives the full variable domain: KAGVTQTPRYLIKTRGQQVTLSCSPISGHRSVSWYQQTPGQGLQFLFEYFSETQRNKGNFPGRFSGRQFSNSRSEMNVSTLELGDSALYLCASSPPGVDTQYFGPGTRLTVL.

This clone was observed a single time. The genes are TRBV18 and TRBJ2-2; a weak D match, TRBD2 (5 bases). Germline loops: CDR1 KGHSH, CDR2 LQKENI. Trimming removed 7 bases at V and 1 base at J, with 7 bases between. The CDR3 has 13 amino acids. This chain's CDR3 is CASFRENTGELFF. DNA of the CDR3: TGTGCCAGCTTCCGGGAGAACACCGGGGAGCTGTTTTTT.